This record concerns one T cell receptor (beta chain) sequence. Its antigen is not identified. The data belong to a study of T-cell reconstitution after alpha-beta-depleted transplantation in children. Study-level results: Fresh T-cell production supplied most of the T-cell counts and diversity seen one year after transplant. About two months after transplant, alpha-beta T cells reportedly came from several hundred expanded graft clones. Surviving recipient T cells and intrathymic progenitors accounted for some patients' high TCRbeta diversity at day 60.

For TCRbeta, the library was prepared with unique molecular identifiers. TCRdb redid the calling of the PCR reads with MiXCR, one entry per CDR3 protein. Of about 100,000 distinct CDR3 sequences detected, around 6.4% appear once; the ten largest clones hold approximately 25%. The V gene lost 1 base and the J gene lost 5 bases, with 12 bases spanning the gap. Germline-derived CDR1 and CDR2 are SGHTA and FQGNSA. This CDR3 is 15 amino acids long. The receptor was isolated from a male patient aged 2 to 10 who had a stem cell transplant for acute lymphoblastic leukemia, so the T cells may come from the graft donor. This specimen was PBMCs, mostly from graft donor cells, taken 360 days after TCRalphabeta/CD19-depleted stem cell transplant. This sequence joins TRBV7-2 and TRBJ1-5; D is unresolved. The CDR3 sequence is CASSLGWVADQPQHF. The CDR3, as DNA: TGTGCCAGCAGCTTAGGCTGGGTCGCCGATCAGCCCCAGCATTTT.